The 19 T cell receptor beta chains listed next were all sequenced from one sample in a study of Ad26.COV2.S vaccination and SARS-CoV-2 variants (TCRdb year 2021). Libraries were made using the immunoSEQ multiplex PCR assay. What TCRdb holds here is the immuneACCESS table cut down to in-frame rearrangements. Part of the clones is not present; checked against another copy, under half of the missing clones reflect an unresolved V gene, and the others are unexplained. The table for this sample lists 410,000 or so clones; 80% to 95% of them were counted only once. The ten largest make up more than 9% of the sample. Interpreted using the paper, the treatment or condition label stands for: approximately 18 received Ad26.COV2.S at low or high dose, single or two shots; several received placebo; per-sample allocation not given. For vaccine and placebo recipients, repertoires were sequenced using samples collected on day 63 after the first injection.

Sample: peripheral blood, taken in a trial of Ad26.COV2.S vaccine versus placebo. Source of these receptors: a person between 18 and 59 years old who received the Ad26.COV2.S COVID-19 vaccine or a placebo.

This chain links TRBV7-2 with TRBJ2-3; D tentatively fits TRBD1 or TRBD2 (6 bases each). V was pared by 2 bases and J by 2 bases, with 17 bases between. This CDR3 contains 17 residues. Germline loops: CDR1 SGHTA, CDR2 FQGNSA. The CDR3 loop is CASSLSALWGATDTQYF. The CDR3 coding sequence is TGTGCCAGCAGCTTATCGGCACTCTGGGGGGCCACAGATACGCAGTATTTT.

The chain is built from TRBV19 and TRBJ2-2; D uncertain. The CDR3 contains 13 residues. Trimming took 11 bases from V and 2 from J, leaving 12 bases between them. CDR1 is LNHDA and CDR2 is SQIVND in the germline V gene (reference sequence). The CDR3 protein is CAGLTPNTGELFF. The DNA for the CDR3 is TGTGCCGGGTTGACACCTAACACCGGGGAGCTGTTTTTT.

V gene TRBV30 combines with J gene TRBJ1-5; D ambiguous. The V and J ends lost 2 bases and 7 bases respectively, with 15 bases between them. Germline V gene lookup returns CDR1 GTSNPN and CDR2 SVGIG (reference sequence). The CDR3 length is 14 residues. CDR3 bases: TGTGCCTGGAGTAGGAGGGAGCGAGGCCAGCCCCAGCATTTT. Protein product: CAWSRRERGQPQHF.

There are a few counts of this clone. The chain links TRBV6-2 or TRBV6-3 to TRBJ1-1; D is uncertain. Germline-derived CDR1 and CDR2 are MNHEY and SVGEGT. V was pared by 5 bases and J by 0 bases, with 4 bases between. This CDR3 is 12 amino acids long. For the CDR3, the DNA is TGTGCCAGCAGTGATATGAACACTGAAGCTTTCTTT. This sequence encodes CASSDMNTEAFF.

Here the CDR3 reads CAWSVLTGSTEAFF. The CDR3, as DNA: TGTGCCTGGAGTGTGCTGACGGGGAGCACTGAAGCTTTCTTT. The chain combines TRBV30 with TRBJ1-1; D not certain. The ends were cut back, 0 bases at V and 4 bases at J, with 12 bases in the middle. This CDR3 has 14 amino acids. The germline gives CDR1 GTSNPN, CDR2 SVGIG (reference sequence).

The genes are TRBV7-2 and TRBJ2-6; 7 bases match TRBD1. The CDR3 length is 17 residues. Trimming cost V 7 bases and J 0 bases; bases outside gene matches: 9. CDR1 is SGHTA, CDR2 FQGNSA, per germline. The CDR3 loop is CASNPTGTPSGANVLTF. The CDR3 bases are TGTGCCAGCAACCCGACAGGGACCCCCTCTGGGGCCAACGTCCTGACTTTC.

V and J are TRBV4-1 and TRBJ2-1; D might be TRBD2 (5 bases). Trimming took 0 bases from V and 7 from J, leaving 7 bases between them. Germline V gene lookup returns CDR1 MGHRA and CDR2 YSYEKL. The CDR3 contains 13 residues. CDR3 nucleotide sequence: TGCGCCAGCAGCCAAGAAGAGGGAAATGAGCAGTTCTTC. Protein product: CASSQEEGNEQFF.

CDR3 sequence reads: CASSPTSGSYNEQFF. The CDR3 nucleotides are TGTGCCAGCAGCCCGACTAGCGGGAGCTACAATGAGCAGTTCTTC. The J gene is TRBJ2-1, the V gene TRBV6-6, with 12 bases that match TRBD2. V lost 6 bases, J lost 3 bases, and 3 bases stayed unmatched. CDR1 MNHNY and CDR2 SVGAGI come from the germline V gene (reference sequence). The CDR3 has 15 residues.

A remark on this clone: The identical CDR3 is also encoded by other nucleotide sequences in the sample. The V gene is TRBV3-1 (or the pseudogene TRBV3-2), the J gene TRBJ2-7, with TRBD1 identical over 9 bases. This CDR3 contains 15 residues. The junction had 4 bases not matched to a gene; V was cut back by 3 bases and J by 1 base. Germline V CDR1 and CDR2: LGHDT, YNNKEL (reference sequence). The CDR3 DNA sequence: TGTGCCAGCAGCCATCCCGGACAGGGGTCCTACGAGCAGTACTTC. Its protein product is CASSHPGQGSYEQYF.

The chain is built from TRBV6-5 and TRBJ1-1; D is unresolved. V shed 5 bases and J shed 3 bases, with 10 bases lying between them. The CDR3 has 13 residues. CDR1 is MNHEY and CDR2 is SVGAGI in the germline V gene. The CDR3 sequence: CASSRNTYTEAFF. DNA for the CDR3: TGTGCCAGCAGTCGTAACACCTACACTGAAGCTTTCTTT.

CDR3 DNA: TGTGCCTGGAGTGTTGGAGGGGACTCCTACGAGCAGTACTTC. The encoded protein is CAWSVGGDSYEQYF. This rearrangement joins TRBV30 to TRBJ2-7, with a possible D match to TRBD2 (6 bases). Trimming stripped 0 bases from V and 0 bases from J, with 9 bases between. The CDR3 runs to 14 residues. Per germline, CDR1 GTSNPN and CDR2 SVGIG (reference sequence). Full variable domain (missing parts from reference TRBV30 and TRBJ2-7): SQTIHQWPATLVQPVGSPLSLECTVEGTSNPNLYWYRQAAGRGLQLLFYSVGIGQISSEVPQNLSASRPQDRQFILSSKKLLLSDSGFYLCAWSVGGDSYEQYFGPGTRLTVT.

V is TRBV20-1 and J is TRBJ1-4, with D possibly TRBD1 on 6 matching bases. This CDR3 contains 15 residues. Between the trimmed V and J ends, which lost 3 bases and 2 bases, there was a span of 13 bases. Looked up from germline, CDR1 is DFQATT and CDR2 is SNEGSKA (reference sequence). CDR3 region: CSASDYRVTNEKLFF. CDR3 in DNA: TGCAGTGCTAGTGACTACAGGGTTACTAATGAAAAACTGTTTTTT.

V and J are TRBV5-4 and TRBJ2-3, with D unresolved. V gave up 0 bases and J gave up 8 bases, with 13 bases separating them. CDR1 is SGHNT and CDR2 is YYREEE in the germline V gene (reference sequence). CDR3 length: 14 residues. CDR3 nucleotides: TGTGCCAGCAGCTTGGGGCACGGCATGGGTACGCAGTATTTT. Encoded protein: CASSLGHGMGTQYF.

CDR3 region: CASSVDPPSGINNEQFF. In DNA form, the CDR3 reads TGTGCCAGCAGCGTAGACCCCCCTAGCGGGATCAACAATGAGCAGTTCTTC. The V call is TRBV9, the J call TRBJ2-1; TRBD2 agrees at 9 bases. Germline V gives CDR1 SGDLS, CDR2 YYNGEE. This CDR3 spans 17 amino acids. The V gene end was trimmed by 0 bases and the J gene end by 5 bases; junction bases not matched to a gene: 9.

This chain links TRBV6-2 or TRBV6-3 with TRBJ1-1, with D hard to call. The CDR3 spans 14 residues. Trimming removed 2 bases at V and 0 bases at J, with 7 bases between. The germline V gene encodes CDR1 MNHEY and CDR2 SVGEGT. The CDR3 spells CASSYRHMNTEAFF. CDR3 in DNA: TGTGCCAGCAGTTACCGGCACATGAACACTGAAGCTTTCTTT.

This chain connects TRBV18 to TRBJ2-7; D gene uncertain. V was clipped by 2 bases and J by 2 bases, with 4 bases between them. This CDR3 has 12 residues. The V gene's germline CDR1 is KGHSH and CDR2 LQKENI. The CDR3 loop reads CASSPRPYEQYF. DNA of the CDR3: TGTGCCAGCTCACCAAGACCCTACGAGCAGTACTTC.

The rearrangement links TRBV23-1 to TRBJ1-1; D remains ambiguous. TRBV23-1 is assigned to the ORF class and has an uncertain function. V lost 3 bases and J lost 0, with 5 bases in between. CDR3 length: 13 amino acids. CDR3 residues: CASSQVLNTEAFF. In DNA, the CDR3 is TGCGCCAGCAGTCAGGTTTTGAACACTGAAGCTTTCTTT.

This chain joins TRBV6-2 or TRBV6-3 and TRBJ1-3; no definite D call. Trimming removed 0 bases from V and 7 bases from J, with 4 bases in between. Germline V gene data show CDR1 as MNHEY and CDR2 as SVGEGT. CDR3 length equals 12 residues. The CDR3 DNA sequence: TGTGCCAGCAGTTACTCAAGGAACACCATATATTTT. Its protein is CASSYSRNTIYF.

The rearrangement links TRBV10-2 to TRBJ2-1, with no clear D. This CDR3 has 13 residues. V lost 2 bases and J lost 10, with 12 bases in between. CDR1 and CDR2 from the germline V gene are WSHSY and SAAADI. The CDR3 region is CASSEPPGKEQFF. In DNA form, the CDR3 reads TGCGCCAGCAGTGAGCCGCCTGGGAAGGAGCAGTTCTTC.